The T cell receptor (beta chain) under discussion was sequenced for a study of cytomegalovirus exposure and HLA in healthy donors. Study-wide findings and caveats: Sequencing had likely introduced a cluster of highly shared sequence variants as an artifact.

The study ran its PCR with 60 Vbeta and 13 Jbeta primers. The table came from immunoSEQ multiplex PCR; TCRdb's copy has only in-frame clones and leaves some out. The table shows 160,000 or so clones, with under 85% occurring only once. The V gene end was trimmed by 6 bases and the J gene end by 6 bases; junction bases not matched to a gene: 7. Germline V gene data show CDR1 as MDHEN and CDR2 as SYDVKM. The CDR3 is made up of 13 amino acids. This clone was detected a few times. Antigen specificity is unknown. V and J are TRBV28 and TRBJ1-2, with 7 bases identical to TRBD1. Material for sequencing was PBMCs. This receptor was taken from a woman aged 30 to 39 in good health and CMV-seronegative. The CDR3: CASRSDRDDGYTF. The CDR3 DNA reads TGTGCCAGCAGGAGTGACAGGGACGATGGCTACACCTTC.